The T cell receptor (beta chain) under discussion was sequenced for a study of shared T cell receptors in the human thymus. V lost 0 bases, J lost 6 bases, and 8 bases stayed unmatched. Germline CDR1 is SGDLS and CDR2 is YYNGEE. There are 16 residues in the CDR3. Here immunoSEQ multiplex PCR was the method, and the copy in TCRdb shows in-frame clones only, minus some. Here the sample spans hundreds of thousands of clones, more than 70% being singletons. This same sample was also taken into another study, of human thymus T cells. As reported in that work: During corrective heart surgery, resections were taken, and the thymus tissue came from them. Gene usage (both V and J) appeared biased in thymic and blood repertoires.

Sequenced sample: thymocytes. The chain couples TRBV9 to TRBJ2-7; 11 bases line up with TRBD1. This clonotype was obtained from a boy in the first two years of life with a congenital heart defect. The CDR3 nucleotides read TGTGCCAGCAGCGTAGGGGGACAGGGGGAATTGGGCGAGCAGTACTTC. Protein product: CASSVGGQGELGEQYF.